The TCR beta chain under discussion was sequenced for a study of CD8 T cells in ankylosing spondylitis (TCRdb year 2017). For the wider study: To find TCR variants linked to disease, the study profiled T cell receptor beta repertoires in ankylosing spondylitis patients and healthy donors. The whole study cohort included over a hundred healthy donors and 20 to 30 ankylosing spondylitis patients. Peripheral blood was sampled, and synovial fluid was additionally collected from ankylosing spondylitis patients.

The CDR3 runs 13 residues from the cysteine to the phenylalanine. Of the read, only the CDR3 DNA is kept; its 39 bases are in frame from base 1. CDR1 and CDR2, per the germline V gene, are ENHRY and SYGVKD. V is pruned by 9 bases and J by 6 bases, leaving 5 bases of the junction without a gene match. This clonotype came up a few times. This receptor's antigen is unknown. Base qualities were left out, and no much larger clone turns up one base away. The paper's findings and limits, for the study overall: A TCR beta motif made up of eight or nine highly homologous amino acid variants appeared to be characteristic of blood from ankylosing spondylitis patients. The disease-linked clones were reported as significantly enriched in matched synovial fluid samples from ankylosing spondylitis patients. Some of the motif variants had been reported before in the synovial fluid and blood of reactive arthritis patients, a finding that suggests common disease-initiation mechanisms. The disease-linked clones had a CD8+ phenotype and were found at relatively low frequencies in peripheral blood.

Instrument on record: Illumina HiSeq 2500. TCR beta libraries were prepared by quantitative 5'-RACE with molecular barcodes. In the paper's pipeline: To identify disease-linked TCR variants, a new computational method was used, one built on a probabilistic model of VDJ rearrangement. Using fastp trimming at Q25 and MiXCR clonotype assembly, TCRdb reanalyzed the public sequencing data and kept in-frame beta chains. Every distinct CDR3 protein forms one entry, paired with its most common genes and DNA. The V and J calls reflect TCRdb's pipeline rather than the authors' work. This sample holds just under 350,000 distinct CDR3 sequences; 14% to 15% were observed only once. Around 1% of the sample comes from the top ten.

Sample: blood, either unsorted or a sorted T cell fraction (not recorded which). The TCR comes from a male donor with ankylosing spondylitis or in good health (not recorded which). This chain joins TRBV10-3 to TRBJ2-2, and TRBD2 aligns with 9 junction nucleotides. In nucleotide form, the sequence is TGTGCCATGGGGACTAGCCCCTCCGGGGAGCTGTTTTTT. This gives the protein CAMGTSPSGELFF.